Following are 5 T cell receptor beta chains from one sample sequenced in a study of Ad26.COV2.S vaccination and SARS-CoV-2 variants. Libraries were prepared by immunoSEQ multiplex PCR; TCRdb keeps only in-frame clonotypes and omits some of them. The data hold 300,000 to 400,000 clones, with roughly 94% observed a single time. The sequencing here drew on peripheral blood, taken after recovery from COVID-19. The receptors shown here come from a human donor who had recovered from COVID-19.

The J gene is TRBJ2-3, the V gene TRBV25-1; D may be TRBD1 (5 bases). The CDR3 has 12 amino acids. The germline V and J ends were trimmed by 6 bases and 2 bases, with 6 bases remaining between them. The germline gives CDR1 MGHDK, CDR2 SYGVNS. The CDR3: CASSRVTDTQYF. The CDR3 coding sequence is TGTGCCAGCAGCAGGGTCACAGATACGCAGTATTTT.

A single count supports this clone. The chain employs TRBV12-3 or TRBV12-4 and TRBJ1-2; possible D gene TRBD1, 5 bases. CDR3 size: 13 residues. The ends were cut back, 7 bases at V and 2 bases at J, with 11 bases in the middle. The CDR3, as DNA: TGTGCCAGCACCCCGGGACGGAACTATGGCTACACCTTC. Residues: CASTPGRNYGYTF.

The V and J genes are TRBV3-1 (or the pseudogene TRBV3-2) and TRBJ2-7; D ambiguous. The ends were cut back, 0 bases at V and 5 bases at J, with 8 bases in the middle. Germline CDR1 is LGHDT and CDR2 is YNNKEL (reference sequence). CDR3 size: 13 residues. The CDR3 DNA is TGTGCCAGCAGCCAAGAGTTGTACCACGAGCAGTACTTC. It specifies CASSQELYHEQYF.

The chain joins TRBV6-5 to TRBJ1-1, with D hard to call. Deletions cut 4 bases from V and 7 bases from J, with 22 bases between. This CDR3 region has 16 residues. The germline V gene encodes CDR1 MNHEY and CDR2 SVGAGI. Here the CDR3 reads CASSLDLPSYFGEAFF. CDR3 DNA: TGTGCCAGCAGTTTAGATTTGCCCTCTTATTTCGGTGAAGCTTTCTTT.

The rearrangement uses TRBV9 and TRBJ2-3, with TRBD2 identical over 14 bases. The germline CDR1 and CDR2 sequences are SGDLS and YYNGEE. The V segment lost 4 bases and the J segment 4 bases; nucleotides outside the gene matches: 11. The CDR3 loop spans 18 amino acids. CDR3 sequence: CASSPGLAGGTPSDTQYF. DNA of the CDR3: TGTGCCAGCAGCCCTGGACTAGCGGGGGGAACGCCATCAGATACGCAGTATTTT. Using reference TRBV9 and TRBJ2-3 for the parts outside the CDR3, the full variable domain is DSGVTQTPKHLITATGQRVTLRCSPRSGDLSVYWYQQSLDQGLQFLIQYYNGEERAKGNILERFSAQQFPDLHSELNLSSLELGDSALYFCASSPGLAGGTPSDTQYFGPGTRLTVL.